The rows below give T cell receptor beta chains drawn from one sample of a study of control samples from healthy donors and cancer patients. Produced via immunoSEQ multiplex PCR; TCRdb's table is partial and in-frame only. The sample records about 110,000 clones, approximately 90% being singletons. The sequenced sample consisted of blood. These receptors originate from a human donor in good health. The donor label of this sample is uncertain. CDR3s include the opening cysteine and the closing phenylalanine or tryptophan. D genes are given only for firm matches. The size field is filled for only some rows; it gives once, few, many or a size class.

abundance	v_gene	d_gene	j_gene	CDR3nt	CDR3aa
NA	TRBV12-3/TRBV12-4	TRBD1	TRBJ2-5	TGTGCCAGCAGAAGACAGGGGATCGAGACCCAGTACTTC	CASRRQGIETQYF
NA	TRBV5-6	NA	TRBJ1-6	TGTGCCAGCAACTTTGGGTTCTCACCCCTCCACTTT	CASNFGFSPLHF
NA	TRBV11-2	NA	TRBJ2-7	TGTGCCAGCAGCTTAGATCTCGAGCAGTACTTC	CASSLDLEQYF
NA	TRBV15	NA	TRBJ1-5	TGTGCCACCGCCAAGGGGTCCCCAACAGGGCAGCCCCAGCATTTT	CATAKGSPTGQPQHF
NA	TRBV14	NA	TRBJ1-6	TGTGCCAGCAGCCCTGAGGACCCAAGGTATTCACCCCTCCACTTT	CASSPEDPRYSPLHF
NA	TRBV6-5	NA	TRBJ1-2	TGTGCCAGCAGCCTCGGCGGTCCCGAAGGTGGCTACACCTTC	CASSLGGPEGGYTF
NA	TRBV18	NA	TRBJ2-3	TGTGCCAGCTCACCGTTAGCAGGGGATACGCAGTATTTT	CASSPLAGDTQYF
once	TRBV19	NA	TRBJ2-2	TGTGCCAGTAGTTCCAGGGGAGGGCGAACGAACACCGGGGAGCTGTTTTTT	CASSSRGGRTNTGELFF
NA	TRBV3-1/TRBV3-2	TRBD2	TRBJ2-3	TGTGCCAGCAGCCAAGAGACTAGCGGGGTGGCAGATACGCAGTATTTT	CASSQETSGVADTQYF
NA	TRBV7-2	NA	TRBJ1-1	TGTGCCAGCAGCTTTTTTCCGGAAGCTTTCTTT	CASSFFPEAFF
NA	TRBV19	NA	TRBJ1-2	TGTGCCAGTAGTATAGAGGCTGCAGAGAACTATGGCTACACCTTC	CASSIEAAENYGYTF
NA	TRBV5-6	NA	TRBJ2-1	TGTGCCAGCAGCTTGGCAGGAGGTAATGAGCAGTTCTTC	CASSLAGGNEQFF
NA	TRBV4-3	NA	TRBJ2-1	TGCGCCAGCAGCCAAGATAGGCAGGCCTACAATGAGCAGTTCTTC	CASSQDRQAYNEQFF
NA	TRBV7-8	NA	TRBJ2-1	TGTGCCAGCAGCAAGATACAGGGTTACAATGAGCAGTTCTTC	CASSKIQGYNEQFF
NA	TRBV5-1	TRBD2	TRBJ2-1	TGCGCCAGCAGCTCCCTGGCGGGGGGGCGGAATGAGCAGTTCTTC	CASSSLAGGRNEQFF
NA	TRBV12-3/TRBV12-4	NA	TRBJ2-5	TGTGCCAGCAGTCGGACTAACCAAGAGACCCAGTACTTC	CASSRTNQETQYF
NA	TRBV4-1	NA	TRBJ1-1	TGCGCCAGCAGCCAAGATCGTACAGCTAACACTGAAGCTTTCTTT	CASSQDRTANTEAFF
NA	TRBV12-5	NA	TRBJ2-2	TGTGCTAGTGACCCGACCGGGGAGCTGTTTTTT	CASDPTGELFF
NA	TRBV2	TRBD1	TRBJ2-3	TGTGCCAGCAGGTCACAGGGGAGCGCAGATACGCAGTATTTT	CASRSQGSADTQYF
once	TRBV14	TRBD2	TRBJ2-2	TGTGCCAGCAGCCCCCCCGGGGGGGCCGCCACCGGGGAGCTGTTTTTT	CASSPPGGAATGELFF
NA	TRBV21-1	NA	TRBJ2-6	TGTGCCAGCAGCAAAGACCCTCCGGGGGCCAACGTCCTGACTTTC	CASSKDPPGANVLTF
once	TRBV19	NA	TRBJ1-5	TGTGCCAGTAGTAGGGCAAGGTGGGGCAATCAGCCCCAGCATTTT	CASSRARWGNQPQHF
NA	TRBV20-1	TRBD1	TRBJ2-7	TGCGGGGGACAGGACTCCTACGAGCAGTACTTC	CGGQDSYEQYF
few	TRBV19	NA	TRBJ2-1	TGTGCCAGTAGTATTGGGCGGACCACAGGGACCTACAATGAGCAGTTCTTC	CASSIGRTTGTYNEQFF
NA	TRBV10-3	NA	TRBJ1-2	TGTGCCATCAGTGTTACGGGTAACTATGGCTACACCTTC	CAISVTGNYGYTF
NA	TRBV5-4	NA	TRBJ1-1	TGTGCCAGCAGGTTAAAGGACGGAAATGAAGCTTTCTTT	CASRLKDGNEAFF
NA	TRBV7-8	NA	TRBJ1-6	TGTGCCAGCAGGGAGGGGACACTTGATAATTCACCCCTCCACTTT	CASREGTLDNSPLHF
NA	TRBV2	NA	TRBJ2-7	TGTGCCAGCAGTGAAGGACTATGGGACACTGCTATTCGCATCTACGAGCAGTACTTC	CASSEGLWDTAIRIYEQYF
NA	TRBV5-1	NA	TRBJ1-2	TGCGCCAGCAGACAGGACAGCGCTTTCTATGGCTACACCTTC	CASRQDSAFYGYTF
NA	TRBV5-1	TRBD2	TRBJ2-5	TGCGCCAGCAGCTTGGCGGGGCGGGGGGAAGAGACCCAGTACTTC	CASSLAGRGEETQYF
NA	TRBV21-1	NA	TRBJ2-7	TGTGCCAGCAAATTCGAGGACCGGTATGGGGACGAGCAGTACTTC	CASKFEDRYGDEQYF
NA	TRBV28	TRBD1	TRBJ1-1	TGTGCCAGCAGCCTCCTACCCGACAGGGGGTCTGAAGCTTTCTTT	CASSLLPDRGSEAFF
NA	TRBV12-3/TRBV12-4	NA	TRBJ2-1	TGTGCCAGCAGTTTAGTTAGTTTGGATCAGTTCTTC	CASSLVSLDQFF
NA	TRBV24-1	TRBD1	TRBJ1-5	TGTGCCACCAGTGATCCCGACAGGGGAGATAGCAATCAGCCCCAGCATTTT	CATSDPDRGDSNQPQHF
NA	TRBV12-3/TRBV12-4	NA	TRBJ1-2	TGTGCCAGCAGTTTCGACATAAACTATGGCTACACCTTC	CASSFDINYGYTF
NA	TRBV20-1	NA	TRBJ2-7	TGCAGTGCTAGAGATAAGTTCGAGCAGTACTTC	CSARDKFEQYF
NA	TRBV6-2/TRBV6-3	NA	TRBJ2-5	TGTGCCAGCAGTTACGCAAGAGTGGGGGGTCAAGAGACCCAGTACTTC	CASSYARVGGQETQYF
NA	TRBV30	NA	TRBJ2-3	TGTGCCTGGAGTGTACTTGGCGGGGTTAGCACAGATACGCAGTATTTT	CAWSVLGGVSTDTQYF
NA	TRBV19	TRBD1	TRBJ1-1	TGTGCCAGTAGTATACCCCGGGACAGGGCTCAAGACACTGAAGCTTTCTTT	CASSIPRDRAQDTEAFF
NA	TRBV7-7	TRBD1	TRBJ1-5	TGTGCCAGCAGCCAGGACAGGGAAGATCAGCCCCAGCATTTT	CASSQDREDQPQHF
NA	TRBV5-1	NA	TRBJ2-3	TGCGCCAGCAGCTTGGCACTGGATACGCAGTATTTT	CASSLALDTQYF
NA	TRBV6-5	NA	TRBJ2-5	TGTGCCAGCAGTTACATGTCCACAGAGACCCAGTACTTC	CASSYMSTETQYF
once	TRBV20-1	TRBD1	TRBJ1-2	TGCAGTGCTAGTCGACAGGGACAAGCTAACTATGGCTACACCTTC	CSASRQGQANYGYTF
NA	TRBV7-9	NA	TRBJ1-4	TGTGCCAGCAGCGGGGCAGTTAATGAAAAACTGTTTTTT	CASSGAVNEKLFF
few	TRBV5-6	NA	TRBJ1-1	TGTGCCAGCAGCTTTAACCGGGTGAACACTGAAGCTTTCTTT	CASSFNRVNTEAFF
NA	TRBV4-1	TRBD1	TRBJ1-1	TGCGCCAGCAGCCGCTCCGACAGGGGATTTTACTCTGGTGAAGCTTTCTTT	CASSRSDRGFYSGEAFF
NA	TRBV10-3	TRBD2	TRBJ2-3	TGTGCCATCAGTGGTACCGGGACTAGCGCGTCAGATACGCAGTATTTT	CAISGTGTSASDTQYF
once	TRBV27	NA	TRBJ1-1	TGTGCCAGCAGTTCCCGAAGGGCCACGATGTGGGGGGACGCTGAAGCTTTCTTT	CASSSRRATMWGDAEAFF
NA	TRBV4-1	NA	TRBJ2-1	TGCGCCAGCAGCCAAGCCAGGGGCTACAATGAGCAGTTCTTC	CASSQARGYNEQFF
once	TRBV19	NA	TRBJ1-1	TGTGCCAGTAGTATGAACGCAGGGCCGAACACTGAAGCTTTCTTT	CASSMNAGPNTEAFF
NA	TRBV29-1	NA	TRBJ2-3	TGCAGCGCCAGGGGTGGCACAGATACGCAGTATTTT	CSARGGTDTQYF
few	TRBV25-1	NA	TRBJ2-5	TGTGCCAGCAGTGAAGGCCAGGGGCAAGAGACCCAGTACTTC	CASSEGQGQETQYF